A single sample is the source of the 5 T cell receptor beta chains below, sequenced in a study of OX40 agonist ivuxolimab in advanced cancers. Sequencing was performed with immunoSEQ multiplex PCR; in TCRdb, only in-frame clones are kept and a portion is missing. Seen here are 150,000 to 190,000 clones, 90% to 95% observed once, and the top ten hold 0.31%. Sequencing was performed on CD4+ or CD8+ T cells sorted from blood, taken in a trial of the OX40 agonist ivuxolimab. The receptors come from an adult with an advanced solid tumor such as melanoma, head and neck, liver or kidney cancer.

The chain has TRBV27 and TRBJ2-5; D may be TRBD2 (6 bases). V shed 3 bases and J shed 1 base, with 6 bases lying between them. Germline CDR1 and CDR2: MNHEY and SMNVEV (reference sequence). The CDR3 is 13 residues long. The CDR3 coding sequence is TGTGCCAGCAGTTTCGGGGGCCAAGAGACCCAGTACTTC. Its translation: CASSFGGQETQYF.

This chain uses TRBV5-1 with TRBJ1-3; possible D gene TRBD1, 5 bases. The germline V gene encodes CDR1 SGHRS and CDR2 YFSETQ. V dropped 0 bases and J dropped 2 bases, with 6 bases sitting between them. The CDR3 is 14 amino acids. The CDR3 reads CASSLDRPGNTIYF. The CDR3 DNA sequence: TGCGCCAGCAGCTTGGACAGGCCTGGAAACACCATATATTTT.

The CDR3 sequence: CASSGQGALYEQYF. CDR3 nucleotide sequence: TGTGCCAGCAGTGGACAGGGGGCCCTCTACGAGCAGTACTTC. The V and J genes are TRBV6-5 and TRBJ2-7, with 11 bases that match TRBD1. Germline V lookup: CDR1 MNHEY, CDR2 SVGAGI. V was pared by 5 bases and J by 3 bases, with 3 bases of the junction left unmatched. This CDR3 has 14 residues.

CDR3 sequence (DNA): TGTGCCAGCAGCTCCCCGAGCGGGGGGGCGTATGGCTACACCTTC. Translated, it gives CASSSPSGGAYGYTF. The chain carries TRBV11-2 and TRBJ1-2; possibly TRBD1 for D (6 bases). Trimming cost V 4 bases and J 5 bases, with 17 bases left between them. Per the germline V gene, CDR1 is SGHAT and CDR2 is FQNNGV. The length of the CDR3 is 15 residues.

J is TRBJ2-3 and V is TRBV4-2, with unresolved D. The CDR3 is made up of 13 amino acids. Germline V gives CDR1 LGHNA, CDR2 YNFKEQ. Trimming cost V 3 bases and J 0 bases, with 4 bases left between them. DNA for the CDR3: TGTGCCAGCAGCCACGCTAGCACAGATACGCAGTATTTT. As protein: CASSHASTDTQYF.